Described below is a single TCR beta chain sequence and its context. Its antigen is unidentified. A modified ARM-PCR protocol with three rounds of nested PCR amplified TCRbeta. TCRdb ran MiXCR on the multiplex PCR reads and lists one entry per CDR3 protein. The sample contains more than 95,000 distinct CDR3 sequences, around three fifths of which appear only once. This entry comes from a study of tumor and adjacent non-tumor tissue in lung cancer. Overall study context: Aged roughly 30 to 85 years, patients included 9 to 11 men and roughly 5 women with stage I to III disease. Study conclusions and caveats: Compared with tumor, normal lung showed significantly lower TCR diversity.

This sample's RNA came from whole unsorted tissue. Donors were chemotherapy-naive, newly diagnosed lung cancer surgical patients in China, August–late 2014. The TCR was taken from a man aged 30 to 39 with non-small cell lung cancer. Source material: lung tumor tissue.

CDR3 region: CASSQDLPGAIEETQYF. CDR3 DNA: TGCGCCAGCAGCCAAGATTTGCCAGGGGCCATCGAAGAGACCCAGTACTTC. The chain employs TRBV4-3 and TRBJ2-5; D may be TRBD1 (6 bases). Germline lookup yields CDR1 LGHNA and CDR2 YSLEER. V shed 0 bases and J shed 3 bases, with 17 bases lying between them. CDR3 length equals 17 residues.